These 21 T cell receptor beta chains were sequenced from one sample in a study of breast tumors, draining lymph nodes, adjacent tissues. Breast cancer patients provided tissue from their axillary draining lymph nodes. TCRdb independently ran MiXCR on the multiplex PCR reads; one entry per CDR3 protein. The top ten clones hold around 4.5% of a sample with 150,000 to 200,000 distinct CDR3 sequences, 30% to 35% of them seen once. Sequencing used axillary lymph node tissue. These receptors originate from a female donor with breast cancer. Some clones in this sample may be carry-over from other donors' samples.

The chain joins TRBV27 to TRBJ1-2; no firm D call. Germline loops: CDR1 MNHEY, CDR2 SMNVEV (reference sequence). CDR3 size: 15 residues. V shed 0 bases and J shed 5 bases, with 13 bases lying between them. The CDR3 protein is CASSLSYLGVYGYTF. DNA for the CDR3: TGTGCCAGCAGTTTATCGTATCTGGGAGTATATGGCTACACCTTC.

This CDR3 is CASSLGRLAGVMGTGELFF. CDR3 DNA: TGTGCCAGCAGTTTAGGACGACTAGCGGGAGTCATGGGCACCGGGGAGCTGTTTTTT. The J gene is TRBJ2-2, the V gene TRBV12-3 or TRBV12-4; 12 nucleotides align to TRBD2. The CDR3 loop spans 19 amino acids. Losses at the gene ends were 1 base for V and 4 bases for J; bases not matched to a gene: 10.

This chain links TRBV20-1 with TRBJ1-4, with 9 positions matching TRBD1. After removal of 0 bases from V and 6 bases from J, the junction contained 8 bases not matched to a gene. Per germline, CDR1 DFQATT and CDR2 SNEGSKA (reference sequence). The CDR3 runs 16 residues. The DNA for the CDR3 is TGCAGTGCTAGAGATTTCGTCGGGACAGGGTATGAAAAACTGTTTTTT. It specifies CSARDFVGTGYEKLFF.

The chain uses TRBV2 and TRBJ1-2; 9 bases map to TRBD1. Germline trimming cut 11 bases from V and 3 bases from J; bases unmatched to any gene: 7. This CDR3 region has 13 residues. From germline, CDR1 is SNHLY and CDR2 FYNNEI. CDR3 amino acids: CARRDRDYYGYTF. CDR3 in DNA: TGTGCCCGACGGGACAGGGACTACTATGGCTACACCTTC.

In regard to this clonotype: At one of its ends the junction is not consistent with the germline gene, which may arise from a read error. The chain combines TRBV12-3 or TRBV12-4 with TRBJ2-1, with 7 bases aligning to TRBD1. This CDR3 is built from 14 residues. CDR3 bases: TGTGCCGGCAGTTTCCGGACAGGATACAATGAGCAGTTCTTC. Residues: CAGSFRTGYNEQFF.

Concerning this clonotype: At one of its ends the junction is not consistent with the germline gene, which may arise from a read error. The chain joins TRBV27 to TRBJ2-3; 7 nucleotides agree with TRBD2. There are 16 residues in the CDR3. In germline, CDR1 is MNHEY, CDR2 SMNVEV (reference sequence). In DNA, the CDR3 is TGTGCCAGCAGTTTAGCGGCAGCGACTAGCACAGGTACGCAGTATTTT. It is translated as CASSLAAATSTGTQYF.

J is TRBJ2-2 and V is TRBV5-1; D is undetermined. Germline assignment: CDR1 SGHRS and CDR2 YFSETQ. The CDR3 consists of 11 residues. Trimming shortened V by 5 bases and J by 8 bases, and 7 bases separated the two germline ends. Written as DNA, the CDR3 is TGCGCCAGCAGGCGAACGGGGGAGCTGTTTTTT. Encoded protein: CASRRTGELFF.

The gene calls are TRBV27 and TRBJ1-5, with a tentative D call TRBD1 (6 bases). V was clipped by 3 bases and J by 3 bases, with 9 bases between them. Germline V CDR1 and CDR2: MNHEY, SMNVEV (reference sequence). The CDR3 contains 14 residues. The CDR3 DNA reads TGTGCCAGCAGTTTTCGGGGGCTCAATCAGCCCCAGCATTTT. This sequence encodes CASSFRGLNQPQHF.

In this sample, this clonotype turned up many times. This chain uses TRBV20-1 with TRBJ2-3; D ambiguous. The CDR3 consists of 15 residues. V was trimmed by 3 bases and J by 3 bases, leaving 16 bases between them. Germline assignment: CDR1 DFQATT and CDR2 SNEGSKA (reference sequence). The CDR3 sequence: CSARVGSANTDTQYF. CDR3 in DNA: TGCAGTGCTAGGGTTGGGTCAGCTAATACAGATACGCAGTATTTT.

The chain recombines TRBV4-2 with TRBJ1-6, with TRBD1 as a possible D gene (6 bases). Germline V gene lookup returns CDR1 LGHNA and CDR2 YNFKEQ. This CDR3 comprises 22 residues. Trimming took 5 bases from V and 5 from J, leaving 34 bases between them. The CDR3 loop reads CASSFTGNTGEKVLEDNSPLHF. The DNA for the CDR3 is TGTGCCAGCAGCTTTACAGGGAACACCGGGGAGAAAGTATTAGAGGATAATTCACCCCTCCACTTT.

In this sample, this clonotype turned up once. One end of the junction is discordant with germline, which a read error may explain. The chain joins TRBV5-4 to TRBJ1-2, with 8 bases fitting TRBD1. The germline gives CDR1 SGHNT, CDR2 YYREEE (reference sequence). The length of the CDR3 is 14 residues. The CDR3 DNA follows: TGTGCCAGCAGCGTGGGACAGGCCGACTATGGCTGCACCTTC. It translates to CASSVGQADYGCTF.

Many counts were recorded for this clonotype. The chain recombines TRBV7-6 with TRBJ2-6; no clear D gene. Germline CDR1 is SGHVS and CDR2 is FNYEAQ. This CDR3 comprises 16 residues. The V gene lost 0 bases and the J gene lost 3 bases, with 9 bases spanning the gap. CDR3 loop: CASSLAAWDGANVLTF. The CDR3, as DNA: TGTGCCAGCAGCTTAGCGGCATGGGATGGGGCCAACGTCCTGACTTTC.

Only a few counts were recorded for this clonotype. V and J are TRBV5-1 and TRBJ1-1; 9 bases agree with TRBD1. Per germline, CDR1 SGHRS and CDR2 YFSETQ. V lost 4 bases and J lost 4; bases outside the gene matches: 14. The CDR3 totals 17 residues. CDR3 protein: CASSLGQGSLRGTEAFF. As DNA, the CDR3 is TGCGCCAGCAGCCTCGGACAGGGGAGTTTACGGGGCACTGAAGCTTTCTTT.

The rearrangement joins TRBV7-6 to TRBJ2-3; D may be TRBD1 (6 bases). The CDR3 is made up of 13 amino acids. Germline loops: CDR1 SGHVS, CDR2 FNYEAQ. Between the trimmed V and J ends, which lost 5 bases and 6 bases, there was a span of 12 bases. In nucleotides, the CDR3 is TGTGCCAGCAGCCCCCCAGGGGACGATACGCAGTATTTT. Translation gives CASSPPGDDTQYF.

The chain uses TRBV27 and TRBJ1-2; perhaps TRBD1 as D (5 bases). The CDR3 covers 13 residues. Germline assignment: CDR1 MNHEY and CDR2 SMNVEV (reference sequence). V was trimmed by 6 bases and J by 5 bases, leaving 13 bases between them. The CDR3 sequence: CASRIGTSYGYTF. CDR3 coding DNA: TGTGCCAGCAGAATTGGGACCTCTTATGGCTACACCTTC.

This clonotype was observed many times. The chain combines TRBV7-9 with TRBJ2-1; TRBD2 agrees at 12 bases. This CDR3 is built from 16 residues. In germline, CDR1 is SEHNR, CDR2 FQNEAQ (reference sequence). Trimming cost V 4 bases and J 7 bases; bases outside gene matches: 8. CDR3 amino acids: CASSSLTSGSNNEQFF. DNA for the CDR3: TGTGCCAGCAGCTCCCTGACTAGCGGGAGTAATAATGAGCAGTTCTTC.

This clonotype was observed many times. The chain links TRBV20-1 to TRBJ1-2; TRBD1 matches at 8 bases. The trim removed 3 bases at V and 4 bases at J, leaving 4 bases unmatched. Germline loops: CDR1 DFQATT, CDR2 SNEGSKA (reference sequence). There are 13 residues in the CDR3. The CDR3 spells CSARDRDIYGYTF. The CDR3 DNA reads TGCAGTGCTAGGGACAGGGACATCTATGGCTACACCTTC.

In this sample, this clonotype turned up a few times. The chain carries TRBV27 and TRBJ2-7; 7 bases match TRBD2. The V gene end was trimmed by 2 bases and the J gene end by 8 bases; junction bases not matched to a gene: 9. The V gene's germline CDR1 is MNHEY and CDR2 SMNVEV (reference sequence). This CDR3 is 14 amino acids long. The CDR3 sequence is CASSLQGTIGKQYF. The CDR3 DNA reads as TGTGCCAGCAGTTTACAAGGGACTATCGGGAAGCAGTACTTC.

This clonotype was found many times. This chain connects TRBV12-3 or TRBV12-4 to TRBJ2-7; D is ambiguous. V lost 3 bases and J lost 0, with 9 bases in between. The CDR3 has 14 residues. CDR3 amino acids: CASSFGSTSYEQYF. The DNA for the CDR3 is TGTGCCAGCAGTTTTGGGTCAACCTCCTACGAGCAGTACTTC.

This clonotype was found many times. This rearrangement joins TRBV6-5 to TRBJ2-3; 12 bases fit TRBD2. Losses at the gene ends were 2 bases for V and 4 bases for J; bases not matched to a gene: 7. CDR1 is MNHEY, CDR2 SVGAGI, per germline. CDR3 size: 17 residues. The CDR3 is CASSYGRLAGVPDTQYF. The CDR3 nucleotides are TGTGCCAGCAGTTACGGGAGACTAGCGGGAGTCCCAGATACGCAGTATTTT.

This clonotype was detected ten times or more. The rearrangement joins TRBV5-6 to TRBJ1-2, with 11 bases matching TRBD1. The CDR3 runs to 14 residues. Germline lookup yields CDR1 SGHDT and CDR2 YYEEEE. V trimming: 2 bases; J trimming: 7 bases; junction bases outside the gene matches: 4. The CDR3 sequence is CASSFAGQGAGYTF. Here the CDR3 DNA reads TGTGCCAGCAGCTTCGCAGGACAGGGGGCTGGCTACACCTTC.